The 15 T cell receptor beta chains given below trace back to one sample, sequenced in a study of shared clonotypes between healthy human individuals. Method: immunoSEQ multiplex PCR; TCRdb's copy keeps in-frame clones and lacks some. This table holds a few million clones, roughly nine tenths found once. Sequencing was done on a sample of naive CD4+ T cells sorted from blood. The subset here: CD45RA+ positively selected. Receptors originate from a man aged 18 to 29 in good health.

The rearrangement uses TRBV27 and TRBJ2-7, with no clear D. The V gene's germline CDR1 is MNHEY and CDR2 SMNVEV (reference sequence). V was trimmed by 11 bases and J by 0 bases, leaving 17 bases between them. The CDR3 totals 14 residues. The CDR3 is CAASSARYSYEQYF. The DNA for the CDR3 is TGTGCCGCATCCTCGGCGCGGTACTCCTACGAGCAGTACTTC.

The rearrangement links TRBV4-1 to TRBJ1-1; unclear D gene. CDR3 length: 14 residues. Germline CDR1 MGHRA, CDR2 YSYEKL. Trimming took off 0 bases at V and 1 base at J, with 6 bases between the two ends. Here the CDR3 reads CASSQDLGNTEAFF. For the CDR3, the DNA is TGCGCCAGCAGCCAAGACCTCGGGAACACTGAAGCTTTCTTT.

This chain uses TRBV7-2 with TRBJ1-4; D not certain. The CDR3 is 13 amino acids. The V gene's germline CDR1 is SGHTA and CDR2 FQGNSA. With 1 base removed from V and 8 bases from J, the gap between germline ends came to 8 bases. The CDR3 is CASSLVAPEKLFF. CDR3 bases: TGTGCCAGCAGCTTAGTAGCGCCCGAAAAACTGTTTTTT.

This clone was counted between two and nine times. The rearrangement uses TRBV7-9 and TRBJ1-1; D gene ambiguous. V lost 5 bases and J lost 0, with 7 bases in between. This CDR3 region has 13 residues. In germline, CDR1 is SEHNR, CDR2 FQNEAQ (reference sequence). CDR3 sequence reads: CASSRHLNTEAFF. For the CDR3, the DNA is TGTGCCAGCAGCCGACATTTGAACACTGAAGCTTTCTTT.

The chain links TRBV5-4 to TRBJ1-4; tentative D call: TRBD1 (6 bases). Germline V gene sequence: CDR1 SGHNT, CDR2 YYREEE (reference sequence). V lost 4 bases to trimming and J lost 2 bases, with 15 bases between them. The CDR3 runs 16 residues. DNA for the CDR3: TGTGCCAGCAGCCCCGGTCCCACAGGGACTAATGAAAAACTGTTTTTT. Its protein product is CASSPGPTGTNEKLFF.

The chain uses TRBV5-1 and TRBJ2-3; 7 nucleotides line up with TRBD1. J was trimmed by 3 bases and V by 4 bases; bases with no gene match: 14. Looked up from germline, CDR1 is SGHRS and CDR2 is YFSETQ. This CDR3 comprises 17 residues. The CDR3 region has the DNA TGCGCCAGCAGCCCTGGAAGGCGGACAGGCTCGACAGATACGCAGTATTTT. Encoded protein: CASSPGRRTGSTDTQYF.

This chain connects TRBV7-8 to TRBJ1-5, with D maybe TRBD1 (5 bases). The germline V gene encodes CDR1 SGHVS and CDR2 FQNEAQ. V was pared by 0 bases and J by 7 bases, with 16 bases between. The CDR3 covers 16 residues. This chain's CDR3 is CASSLAAGGGNQPQHF. CDR3 sequence (DNA): TGTGCCAGCAGCTTAGCCGCCGGGGGGGGGAACCAGCCCCAGCATTTT.

Notes on this clone: Other DNA sequences in this sample translate to the same CDR3. This chain connects TRBV5-1 to TRBJ2-3; D tentatively reads TRBD1 or TRBD2 (6 bases each). Germline CDR1 is SGHRS and CDR2 is YFSETQ. The CDR3 has 15 residues. The V end lost 1 base, the J end lost 3 bases, and 12 bases lay between the germline ends. Here the CDR3 reads CASSLRGGPTDTQYF. The CDR3 region has the DNA TGCGCCAGCAGCTTGCGTGGGGGGCCTACAGATACGCAGTATTTT.

This sequence joins TRBV30 and TRBJ1-2; TRBD1 might be the D (6 bases). CDR1 and CDR2 (germline): GTSNPN, SVGIG (reference sequence). This CDR3 comprises 16 residues. V was clipped by 0 bases and J by 4 bases, with 18 bases between them. The CDR3 DNA sequence: TGTGCCTGGAGTGTTCCCCAACTCACAGGGATCTATGGCTACACCTTC. Residues: CAWSVPQLTGIYGYTF. The full variable domain, with the rest looked up from reference TRBV30 and TRBJ1-2, is SQTIHQWPATLVQPVGSPLSLECTVEGTSNPNLYWYRQAAGRGLQLLFYSVGIGQISSEVPQNLSASRPQDRQFILSSKKLLLSDSGFYLCAWSVPQLTGIYGYTFGSGTRLTVV.

This clone appeared once. This rearrangement joins TRBV28 to TRBJ1-2; D may be TRBD1 (5 bases). The CDR3 totals 14 residues. Between the trimmed V and J ends, which lost 6 bases and 1 base, there was a span of 12 bases. The germline CDR1 and CDR2 sequences are MDHEN and SYDVKM. The CDR3 sequence is CASSPGLSNYGYTF. The CDR3 DNA reads as TGTGCCAGCAGCCCGGGACTGAGTAACTATGGCTACACCTTC.

Turning to this clone: At one end, the junction sequence differs from germline, possibly due to a read error. The J gene is TRBJ2-2, the V gene TRBV19; tentatively, D is TRBD1 (5 bases). From germline, CDR1 is LNHDA and CDR2 SQIVND (reference sequence). CDR3 length equals 12 residues. CDR3 amino acids: CAISQGTGELFF. The CDR3, as DNA: TGTGCCATTAGTCAGGGAACCGGGGAGCTGTTTTTT.

The chain recombines TRBV19 with TRBJ1-2; D may be TRBD1 (5 bases). This CDR3 comprises 14 residues. With 8 bases removed from V and 4 bases from J, the gap between germline ends came to 17 bases. Germline CDR1 reads LNHDA; CDR2 reads SQIVND (reference sequence). For the CDR3, the DNA is TGTGCCAGTGGGGGGGAGAACACCACCTATGGCTACACCTTC. This gives the protein CASGGENTTYGYTF. The full variable domain, with the rest looked up from reference TRBV19 and TRBJ1-2, is DGGITQSPKYLFRKEGQNVTLSCEQNLNHDAMYWYRQDPGQGLRLIYYSQIVNDFQKGDIAEGYSVSREKKESFPLTVTSAQKNPTAFYLCASGGENTTYGYTFGSGTRLTVV.

The chain carries TRBV7-2 and TRBJ2-3; D not certain. CDR1 SGHTA and CDR2 FQGNSA come from the germline V gene. The CDR3 covers 15 residues. V was shortened by 0 bases and J by 2 bases, with 9 bases between the two germline ends. CDR3 residues: CASSLAYYPTDTQYF. CDR3 coding DNA: TGTGCCAGCAGCTTAGCCTACTACCCCACAGATACGCAGTATTTT.

Written as DNA, the CDR3 is TGCGCCAGCAGCCAGCAGGGGAGTGAGCAGTTCTTC. Translating it yields CASSQQGSEQFF. The chain links TRBV5-1 to TRBJ2-1; TRBD1 is a possible D gene (6 bases). Germline V gives CDR1 SGHRS, CDR2 YFSETQ. The CDR3 runs 12 residues. Trimming shortened V by 4 bases and J by 9 bases, and 11 bases separated the two germline ends. Drawing the rest from reference TRBV5-1 and TRBJ2-1, the complete variable domain is KAGVTQTPRYLIKTRGQQVTLSCSPISGHRSVSWYQQTPGQGLQFLFEYFSETQRNKGNFPGRFSGRQFSNSRSEMNVSTLELGDSALYLCASSQQGSEQFFGPGTRLTVL.

This chain links TRBV19 with TRBJ2-2; 8 positions match TRBD1. The CDR3 runs to 16 residues. With 4 bases clipped from V and 6 bases from J, the junction kept 10 bases outside the gene matches. CDR1 is LNHDA and CDR2 is SQIVND in the germline V gene (reference sequence). For the CDR3, the DNA is TGTGCCAGTAGTAGAGTTTTGCAGGGGGCGGCCGGGGAGCTGTTTTTT. This translates into CASSRVLQGAAGELFF.